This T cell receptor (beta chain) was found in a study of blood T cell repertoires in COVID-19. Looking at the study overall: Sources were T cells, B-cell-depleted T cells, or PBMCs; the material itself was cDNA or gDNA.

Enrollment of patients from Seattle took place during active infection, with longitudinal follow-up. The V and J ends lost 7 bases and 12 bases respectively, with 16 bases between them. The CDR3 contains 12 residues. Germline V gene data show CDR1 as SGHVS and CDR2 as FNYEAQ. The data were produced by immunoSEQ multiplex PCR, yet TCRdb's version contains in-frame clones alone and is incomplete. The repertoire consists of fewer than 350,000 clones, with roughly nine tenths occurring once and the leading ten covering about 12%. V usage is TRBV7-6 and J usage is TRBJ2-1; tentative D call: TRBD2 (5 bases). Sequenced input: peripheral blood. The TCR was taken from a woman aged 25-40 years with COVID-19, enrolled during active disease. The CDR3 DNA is TGTGCCAGCACCCTAGGAGGCGCGCCGCAGTTCTTC. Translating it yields CASTLGGAPQFF.